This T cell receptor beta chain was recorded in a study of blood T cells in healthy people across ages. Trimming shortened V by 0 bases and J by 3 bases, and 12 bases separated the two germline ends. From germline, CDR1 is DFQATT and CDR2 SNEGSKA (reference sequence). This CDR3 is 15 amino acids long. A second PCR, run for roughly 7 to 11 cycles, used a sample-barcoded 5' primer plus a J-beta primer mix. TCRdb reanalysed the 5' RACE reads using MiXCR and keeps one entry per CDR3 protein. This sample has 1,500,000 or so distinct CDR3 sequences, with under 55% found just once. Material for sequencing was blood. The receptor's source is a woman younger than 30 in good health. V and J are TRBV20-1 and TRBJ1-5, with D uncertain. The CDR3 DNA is TGCAGTGCTAGAGATACAACGTATACCAATCAGCCCCAGCATTTT. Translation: CSARDTTYTNQPQHF.